The source of this TCR beta chain is a study of read filtering for tumor transcriptome and immune sequencing. At the level of the study: The cohort had about 16 men and 14 to 15 women aged about 47 to 80, mean about 66 years. Whole-transcriptome libraries were prepared after DNase treatment. The study, taken as a whole, reports: IR-seq and RNA-seq agreed better without single-read clonotypes.

Molecular barcoded adaptors covering alpha/delta and beta/gamma chains were used on 400 ng RNA. In TCRdb, the reads were re-called with MiXCR into one record per CDR3 protein. This table holds roughly 56,000 distinct CDR3 sequences, roughly 18% found once. V was pared by 6 bases and J by 7 bases, with 15 bases between. This CDR3 is 14 amino acids long. CDR1 and CDR2 (germline): MDHEN, SYDVKM. This clonotype was found many times. Antigen specificity is unknown. Sequenced: a population of CD138-negative cells sorted from bone marrow. The J gene is TRBJ2-2, the V gene TRBV28, with D possibly TRBD2 on 5 matching bases. This clonotype was obtained from a donor older than 35 with multiple myeloma. The DNA for the CDR3 is TGTGCCAGCAGCCCGATACGAGGGCTCGGGGAGCTGTTTTTT. Residues: CASSPIRGLGELFF.